This T cell receptor (beta chain) was profiled in a study of cytomegalovirus exposure and HLA in healthy donors. With 60 Vbeta and 13 Jbeta primers, the PCR was carried out. TCRdb's copy holds only in-frame clones and misses some; the assay was immunoSEQ multiplex PCR. The sample lists about 180,000 clones; just under 80% were seen once. With regard to this clone: Its matching antigen is unknown.

CDR3 length: 14 amino acids. Per the germline V gene, CDR1 is SNHLY and CDR2 is FYNNEI. The ends lost 6 bases at V and 3 bases at J; junction bases unmatched: 2. General study points: Likely technical artifact: a cluster of highly shared sequence variants. Three chains linked to CMV were shown in vitro to be specific for CMV antigens. With further analysis later on, most CMV-associated TCR beta chains appeared HLA-restricted. Segments of the TCR beta V type were, in most cases, productive about 90% or about 30% of the time in an earlier analysis.

The source of this sequence is a woman under 40 in good health and CMV-seronegative. The rearrangement uses TRBV2 and TRBJ2-2; 9 bases agree with TRBD2. Sequencing was done on a sample of PBMCs. The CDR3 DNA reads TGTGCCAGCAGCCTAGCGGGATACACCGGGGAGCTGTTTTTT. Translating gives CASSLAGYTGELFF.